These 16 T cell receptor beta chains originate from one sample sequenced in a study of technical replicates of blood from a handful of donors. Method: immunoSEQ multiplex PCR; TCRdb's copy keeps in-frame clones and lacks some. The repertoire includes 70,000 or so clones, almost 99% of them detected once, and 0.22% sits in the top ten. Sequencing input: T cells isolated from PBMCs. Receptors originate from a human donor in good health.

This chain connects TRBV9 to TRBJ2-5, with a tentative D call TRBD2 (5 bases). The CDR3 is made up of 15 amino acids. CDR1 is SGDLS, CDR2 YYNGEE, per germline. Trimming took 1 base from V and 1 from J, leaving 11 bases between them. The CDR3 DNA follows: TGTGCCAGCAGCGTAATAGGCGGGTTCCAAGAGACCCAGTACTTC. It translates to CASSVIGGFQETQYF.

This rearrangement joins TRBV28 to TRBJ2-3, with 8 bases lining up with TRBD2. This CDR3 comprises 17 residues. V lost 6 bases to trimming and J lost 5 bases; unmatched junction nucleotides: 16. CDR1 and CDR2 (germline): MDHEN, SYDVKM. The CDR3 DNA follows: TGTGCCAGCAGCCGCCCCCCCCGAGCGGGGGTTTTAGATACGCAGTATTTT. It encodes CASSRPPRAGVLDTQYF.

This chain connects TRBV6-1 to TRBJ1-4; the match to TRBD1 covers 8 bases. Germline CDR1 reads MNHNS; CDR2 reads SASEGT. There are 15 residues in the CDR3. J gave up 5 bases and V 4 bases, and 6 bases lay outside the gene matches. CDR3 sequence reads: CASSGGDRRNEKLFF. CDR3 sequence (DNA): TGTGCCAGCAGTGGGGGGGACAGGAGGAATGAAAAACTGTTTTTT.

The chain joins TRBV18 to TRBJ2-7; possibly TRBD2 for D (6 bases). Trimming took off 3 bases at V and 4 bases at J, with 13 bases between the two ends. The germline CDR1 and CDR2 sequences are KGHSH and LQKENI. The CDR3 runs to 14 residues. CDR3 nucleotide sequence: TGTGCCAGCTCACCCACTAGGGACTCTTACGAGCAGTACTTC. It is translated as CASSPTRDSYEQYF.

V usage is TRBV2 and J usage is TRBJ1-5; the D is unclear. This CDR3 has 11 residues. Germline CDR1 is SNHLY and CDR2 is FYNNEI. Trimming cost V 6 bases and J 3 bases, with 3 bases left between them. CDR3 amino acids: CASRANQPQHF. CDR3 DNA sequence: TGTGCCAGCAGAGCCAATCAGCCCCAGCATTTT.

The gene calls are TRBV6-1 and TRBJ2-2; D perhaps matches TRBD1 (5 bases). Germline assignment: CDR1 MNHNS and CDR2 SASEGT. The CDR3 runs 13 residues. V lost 8 bases, J lost 6 bases, and 13 bases lay in between. CDR3 DNA: TGTGCCAGCCGGTCAGGGCAGGCCGGGGAGCTGTTTTTT. Encoded protein: CASRSGQAGELFF.

This sequence joins TRBV19 and TRBJ1-2; D is uncertain. This CDR3 spans 15 amino acids. V lost 4 bases, J lost 0 bases, and 12 bases lay in between. Per the germline V gene, CDR1 is LNHDA and CDR2 is SQIVND (reference sequence). CDR3 nucleotides: TGTGCCAGTAGTACTCCAACCTATTCTAACTATGGCTACACCTTC. Its protein product is CASSTPTYSNYGYTF.

The rearrangement joins TRBV11-2 to TRBJ1-5; 7 bases match TRBD1. Germline V gene data show CDR1 as SGHAT and CDR2 as FQNNGV. J lost 3 bases, V lost 2 bases, and 4 bases had no gene match. The CDR3 contains 15 residues. The CDR3 region is CASSLRGRDNQPQHF. The CDR3 nucleotides read TGTGCCAGCAGCTTAAGGGGGCGCGACAATCAGCCCCAGCATTTT.

The V call is TRBV9, the J call TRBJ1-2; D gene uncertain. The germline V gene encodes CDR1 SGDLS and CDR2 YYNGEE. V was trimmed by 0 bases and J by 4 bases, leaving 10 bases between them. The CDR3 totals 14 residues. CDR3 sequence: CASSVGGGSYGYTF. In DNA, the CDR3 is TGTGCCAGCAGCGTAGGGGGAGGCAGCTATGGCTACACCTTC. The complete variable domain, with remaining parts taken from reference TRBV9 and TRBJ1-2, reads DSGVTQTPKHLITATGQRVTLRCSPRSGDLSVYWYQQSLDQGLQFLIQYYNGEERAKGNILERFSAQQFPDLHSELNLSSLELGDSALYFCASSVGGGSYGYTFGSGTRLTVV.

The rearrangement joins TRBV2 to TRBJ2-7; D may be TRBD1 (6 bases). The CDR3 spans 14 residues. V was clipped by 3 bases and J by 4 bases, with 13 bases between them. From germline, CDR1 is SNHLY and CDR2 FYNNEI. DNA for the CDR3: TGTGCCAGCAGTGATGATAGGACAGTGTACGAGCAGTACTTC. The encoded protein is CASSDDRTVYEQYF.

The chain combines TRBV5-1 with TRBJ1-2; 8 positions match TRBD1. Germline V gene data show CDR1 as SGHRS and CDR2 as YFSETQ. The CDR3 runs 13 residues. The ends lost 4 bases at V and 5 bases at J; junction bases unmatched: 4. CDR3 in amino acids: CASSPTGGYGYTF. DNA of the CDR3: TGCGCCAGCAGCCCCACAGGGGGTTATGGCTACACCTTC.

This chain uses TRBV11-2 with TRBJ1-2; 9 bases are shared with TRBD1. Germline trimming cut 5 bases from V and 5 bases from J; bases unmatched to any gene: 9. The length of the CDR3 is 15 residues. Per the germline V gene, CDR1 is SGHAT and CDR2 is FQNNGV. The CDR3 sequence is CASSPPGTGWYGYTF. The CDR3, as DNA: TGTGCCAGCAGCCCCCCCGGGACAGGGTGGTATGGCTACACCTTC.

This clone was found once. The rearrangement uses TRBV6-5 and TRBJ1-4; D is perhaps TRBD1 (6 bases). The CDR3 sequence is 13 residues long. Germline V lookup: CDR1 MNHEY, CDR2 SVGAGI. Trimming took off 4 bases at V and 7 bases at J, with 10 bases between the two ends. CDR3 nucleotide sequence: TGTGCCAGCAGTTGGGGACACAGTGAAAAACTGTTTTTT. It is translated as CASSWGHSEKLFF.

The chain links TRBV27 to TRBJ2-3, with TRBD2 matching 10 bases. Per germline, CDR1 MNHEY and CDR2 SMNVEV (reference sequence). V gave up 7 bases and J gave up 4 bases; unmatched junction bases: 5. The CDR3 is 14 amino acids. CDR3 bases: TGTGCCAGCAAACTAGCGGGATCCTCAGATACGCAGTATTTT. This encodes CASKLAGSSDTQYF.

The chain couples TRBV11-1 to TRBJ1-2; TRBD1 agrees at 7 bases. The CDR3 is 15 residues long. Germline CDR1 reads SGHAT; CDR2 reads FQDESV (reference sequence). After removal of 3 bases from V and 6 bases from J, the junction contained 10 bases not matched to a gene. CDR3 in amino acids: CASSFQGQPLNGYTF. The CDR3 bases are TGTGCCAGCAGCTTTCAGGGACAGCCCCTTAATGGCTACACCTTC.

This clone came up once. The chain uses TRBV6-5 and TRBJ2-2; no clear D gene. The CDR3 extends over 14 amino acids. V was cut by 4 bases and J by 1 base, with 7 bases left in between. The V gene's germline CDR1 is MNHEY and CDR2 SVGAGI. The CDR3 DNA sequence: TGTGCCAGCAGTTCTAACCAGAACACCGGGGAGCTGTTTTTT. It encodes CASSSNQNTGELFF.